The following is a T cell receptor beta chain sequence with its context. Its antigen is not known. This sample was included in a study of T cell responses to AZD1222 COVID-19 vaccine. Study-level results: Baseline serology detected seropositivity in only six or seven AZD1222 recipients. A rise in Spike-specific TCR breadth and depth followed two AZD1222 doses.

Sequencing was performed with immunoSEQ multiplex PCR; in TCRdb, only in-frame clones are kept and a portion is missing. The data contain about 97,000 clones, around nine tenths of them singletons. This CDR3 comprises 15 residues. Trimming left V 2 bases short and J 4 bases short, with 14 bases between. From germline, CDR1 is MRHNA and CDR2 SNTAGT. The chain carries TRBV6-4 and TRBJ1-1, with D perhaps TRBD1 (5 bases). The sequence came from an adult in good health. The input for sequencing was peripheral blood, taken on day 0 of AZD1222 vaccination. The CDR3 reads CASSDGRGGGTEAFF. The CDR3 bases are TGTGCCAGCAGTGACGGTCGGGGGGGAGGCACTGAAGCTTTCTTT.